The source of this T cell receptor (beta chain) is a study of CD8+ T cells in alopecia areata. Whole-study findings and limits: The study also sequences resident alphabeta T cells of normal skin in scalp samples. Normal scalp had lower clonality than lesional scalp, with alopecia totalis/universalis lesions showing this most strongly.

Notes on this clone: What it binds is not known.

From alopecia areata patients, lesional scalp punch biopsies and peripheral blood were collected. PBMCs yielded sorted CD4+ and CD8+ T cells. Sequencing relied on a cDNA template that was reverse transcribed from extracted RNA. Produced via immunoSEQ multiplex PCR; TCRdb's table is partial and in-frame only. In the table there are around 140,000 clones, approximately 45% of which are singletons. The clonotype comes from a human donor with alopecia areata. Material for sequencing was CD4+ T cells sorted from blood.

The CDR3 spells CASSFGESNEQFF. The CDR3 DNA reads TGTGCCAGCAGCTTTGGGGAGTCTAATGAGCAGTTCTTC. This chain connects TRBV7-2 to TRBJ2-1; TRBD2 is a possible D gene (5 bases). The CDR3 runs to 13 residues. The germline V and J ends were trimmed by 3 bases and 7 bases, with 10 bases remaining between them. In germline, CDR1 is SGHTA, CDR2 FQGNSA.